This passage covers 27 T cell receptor beta chains from one sample sequenced in a study of T cell responses to AZD1222 COVID-19 vaccine. Libraries were prepared by immunoSEQ multiplex PCR; TCRdb keeps only in-frame clonotypes and omits some of them. The sample has roughly 130,000 clones; approximately 90% are singletons. The input for sequencing was peripheral blood, taken 28 days after the second AZD1222 dose. These receptors originate from an adult who received the AZD1222 COVID-19 vaccine.

The chain is built from TRBV19 and TRBJ1-3, with D tentatively TRBD1 (6 bases). Germline V CDR1 and CDR2: LNHDA, SQIVND (reference sequence). Trimming removed 7 bases at V and 7 bases at J, with 14 bases between. CDR3 length: 13 amino acids. The CDR3 protein is CASTVDRWNTIYF. The CDR3 nucleotides are TGTGCCAGTACCGTGGACAGATGGAACACCATATATTTT.

The chain employs TRBV19 and TRBJ2-5; D is uncertain. Germline V gene lookup returns CDR1 LNHDA and CDR2 SQIVND (reference sequence). The CDR3 contains 14 residues. Trimming took off 6 bases at V and 5 bases at J, with 16 bases between the two ends. For the CDR3, the DNA is TGTGCCAGTAGCGCCCCGAGTCTGCTGGAGACCCAGTACTTC. This gives the protein CASSAPSLLETQYF.

V gene TRBV5-4 combines with J gene TRBJ2-2; D is perhaps TRBD1 (6 bases). CDR1 SGHNT and CDR2 YYREEE come from the germline V gene (reference sequence). The CDR3 is made up of 16 amino acids. The V gene lost 3 bases and the J gene lost 4 bases, with 16 bases spanning the gap. The CDR3 nucleotides read TGTGCCAGCAGCTGGAATACCGGACAGCTCACCGGGGAGCTGTTTTTT. Translated: CASSWNTGQLTGELFF.

The chain carries TRBV28 and TRBJ2-1, with 7 bases matching TRBD1. V was pared by 4 bases and J by 2 bases, with 8 bases of the junction left unmatched. The CDR3 is made up of 16 amino acids. From germline, CDR1 is MDHEN and CDR2 SYDVKM. The CDR3 spells CASSSPSTGTYNEQFF. CDR3 coding DNA: TGTGCCAGCAGTTCCCCTTCGACAGGGACCTACAATGAGCAGTTCTTC.

This clone was counted once. V and J are TRBV6-5 and TRBJ2-7, with D perhaps TRBD2 (5 bases). CDR1 is MNHEY, CDR2 SVGAGI, per germline. The CDR3 sequence is 14 residues long. With 6 bases removed from V and 3 bases from J, the gap between germline ends came to 15 bases. The CDR3 DNA reads as TGTGCCAGCAGCTTCACCCCCCGGGGCTACGAGCAGTACTTC. This encodes CASSFTPRGYEQYF.

This chain joins TRBV19 and TRBJ1-2, with D unresolved. V was pared by 5 bases and J by 5 bases, with 9 bases between. This CDR3 has 12 amino acids. CDR1 is LNHDA and CDR2 is SQIVND in the germline V gene (reference sequence). The DNA for the CDR3 is TGTGCCAGTAGTCCCCTTGGGTATGGCTACACCTTC. Its translation: CASSPLGYGYTF.

The V and J genes are TRBV29-1 and TRBJ1-1; 7 positions match TRBD1. Germline V gene lookup returns CDR1 SQVTM and CDR2 ANQGSEA. CDR3 length: 14 amino acids. Trimming at V came to 4 bases and at J to 4 bases, leaving 9 bases not matched to a gene. The CDR3 here is CSVGESQGGTEAFF. The DNA for the CDR3 is TGCAGCGTTGGGGAAAGCCAGGGGGGCACTGAAGCTTTCTTT. The variable domain in full, with the rest retrieved from reference TRBV29-1 and TRBJ1-1, is SAVISQKPSRDICQRGTSLTIQCQVDSQVTMMFWYRQQPGQSLTLIATANQGSEATYESGFVIDKFPISRPNLTFSTLTVSNMSPEDSSIYLCSVGESQGGTEAFFGQGTRLTVV.

This clone has more than one count but fewer than ten. The rearrangement links TRBV24-1 to TRBJ1-2; a possible D gene is TRBD1 (6 bases). Germline V gene lookup returns CDR1 KGHDR and CDR2 SFDVKD. V shed 0 bases and J shed 0 bases, with 7 bases lying between them. The CDR3 covers 15 residues. CDR3 nucleotides: TGTGCCACCAGTGATTTGCAGGGGCCTAACTATGGCTACACCTTC. Amino acids: CATSDLQGPNYGYTF.

This clone was recorded once. The chain carries TRBV9 and TRBJ1-5; no firm D call. Between the trimmed V and J ends, which lost 0 bases and 9 bases, there was a span of 7 bases. This CDR3 contains 12 residues. CDR1 is SGDLS and CDR2 is YYNGEE in the germline V gene. CDR3 protein: CASSVGEGPQHF. The CDR3 DNA follows: TGTGCCAGCAGCGTAGGGGAGGGGCCCCAGCATTTT. The variable domain in full, with the rest retrieved from reference TRBV9 and TRBJ1-5, is DSGVTQTPKHLITATGQRVTLRCSPRSGDLSVYWYQQSLDQGLQFLIQYYNGEERAKGNILERFSAQQFPDLHSELNLSSLELGDSALYFCASSVGEGPQHFGDGTRLSIL.

The chain uses TRBV6-5 and TRBJ1-3; D gene ambiguous. CDR1 and CDR2 from the germline V gene are MNHEY and SVGAGI. The CDR3 has 15 residues. Trimming took 6 bases from V and 0 from J, leaving 12 bases between them. The CDR3 region has the DNA TGTGCCAGCAGAGGGCAGGCCCTCTCTGGAAACACCATATATTTT. Its protein is CASRGQALSGNTIYF.

The chain joins TRBV12-3 or TRBV12-4 to TRBJ2-5; 7 positions match TRBD1. The CDR3 sequence is 13 residues long. Germline trimming cut 6 bases from V and 2 bases from J; bases unmatched to any gene: 3. CDR3: CASRRQGQETQYF. Written as DNA, the CDR3 is TGTGCCAGCAGGCGACAGGGTCAAGAGACCCAGTACTTC.

Comment on this clone: One end of the junction varies from germline; a read error may be responsible. V usage is TRBV29-1 and J usage is TRBJ2-7, with D possibly TRBD2 on 5 matching bases. Germline V gene sequence: CDR1 SQVTM, CDR2 ANQGSEA. This CDR3 spans 12 amino acids. The CDR3 is CSVRRAVPDRNF. The CDR3 coding sequence is TGCAGCGTTCGGAGAGCGGTGCCGGATAGGAACTTC.

The CDR3 DNA reads TGTGCCAGCAGTGAAATGCTGGGAAAACTGTTTTTT. It specifies CASSEMLGKLFF. The chain is built from TRBV6-1 and TRBJ1-4; no firm D call. Germline CDR1 and CDR2: MNHNS and SASEGT. The CDR3 has 12 amino acids. V lost 2 bases to trimming and J lost 10 bases, with 8 bases between them.

V usage is TRBV7-2 and J usage is TRBJ2-2; D gene uncertain. Between the trimmed V and J ends, which lost 5 bases and 0 bases, there was a span of 16 bases. The CDR3 spans 17 residues. The V gene's germline CDR1 is SGHTA and CDR2 FQGNSA. CDR3 region: CASSPKSDPTNTGELFF. The CDR3 coding sequence is TGTGCCAGCAGCCCCAAGTCGGACCCTACGAACACCGGGGAGCTGTTTTTT.

The rearrangement uses TRBV27 and TRBJ2-5; 7 nucleotides agree with TRBD2. Germline CDR1 is MNHEY and CDR2 is SMNVEV (reference sequence). CDR3 length equals 13 residues. V lost 6 bases to trimming and J lost 5 bases; unmatched junction nucleotides: 6. The CDR3 coding sequence is TGTGCCAGCAGCCAAAGGGGAGGGGAGACCCAGTACTTC. Protein: CASSQRGGETQYF.

The chain employs TRBV7-9 and TRBJ1-1; D is unresolved. The CDR3 contains 13 residues. Trimming cost V 4 bases and J 1 base, with 7 bases left between them. In germline, CDR1 is SEHNR, CDR2 FQNEAQ (reference sequence). CDR3 sequence reads: CASSSDKNTEAFF. For the CDR3, the DNA is TGTGCCAGCAGCTCCGACAAGAACACTGAAGCTTTCTTT.

This chain connects TRBV5-6 to TRBJ2-1, with D possibly being TRBD2 (5 bases). CDR1 is SGHDT and CDR2 is YYEEEE in the germline V gene. Trimming left V 1 base short and J 5 bases short, with 7 bases between. The CDR3 covers 13 residues. CDR3 amino acids: CASSLLEDNEQFF. CDR3 sequence (DNA): TGTGCCAGCAGCTTGCTGGAGGACAATGAGCAGTTCTTC.

This clone was seen a single time. The chain recombines TRBV7-6 with TRBJ2-2; tentative D call: TRBD2 (6 bases). The CDR3 sequence is 16 residues long. With 2 bases removed from V and 4 bases from J, the gap between germline ends came to 14 bases. CDR1 is SGHVS, CDR2 FNYEAQ, per germline. This CDR3 reads CASSLWERAVTGELFF. As DNA, the CDR3 is TGTGCCAGCAGCTTATGGGAGCGGGCGGTCACCGGGGAGCTGTTTTTT.

The V and J genes are TRBV3-1 (or the pseudogene TRBV3-2) and TRBJ2-2; TRBD1 agrees at 7 bases. The CDR3 totals 15 residues. With 6 bases clipped from V and 4 bases from J, the junction kept 8 bases outside the gene matches. Germline CDR1 LGHDT, CDR2 YNNKEL (reference sequence). The CDR3 DNA is TGTGCCAGCAGGGGACAGCCGTGGGGCACCGGGGAGCTGTTTTTT. Protein: CASRGQPWGTGELFF.

The genes are TRBV18 and TRBJ1-1; D gene uncertain. V lost 0 bases and J lost 4, with 9 bases in between. This CDR3 has 14 amino acids. Per the germline V gene, CDR1 is KGHSH and CDR2 is LQKENI. CDR3 nucleotides: TGTGCCAGCTCACCACCCCCAGAGGGCACTGAAGCTTTCTTT. Its protein product is CASSPPPEGTEAFF.

The chain recombines TRBV4-1 with TRBJ2-3; 10 bases are shared with TRBD2. The CDR3 sequence is 17 residues long. V was pared by 4 bases and J by 4 bases, with 11 bases of the junction left unmatched. Germline lookup yields CDR1 MGHRA and CDR2 YSYEKL. The CDR3 loop reads CASSLYILAGRADTQYF. The DNA for the CDR3 is TGCGCCAGCAGCCTCTATATACTAGCGGGGAGAGCAGATACGCAGTATTTT.

This chain connects TRBV6-5 to TRBJ2-2; D is unresolved. The V and J ends lost 4 bases and 1 base respectively, with 10 bases between them. The CDR3 has 15 residues. Germline V gene data show CDR1 as MNHEY and CDR2 as SVGAGI. The CDR3, as DNA: TGTGCCAGCAGTTTGGGCTACATGAACACCGGGGAGCTGTTTTTT. It yields the protein CASSLGYMNTGELFF.

The rearrangement links TRBV7-3 to TRBJ2-1; D gene ambiguous. Germline V gene sequence: CDR1 SGHTA, CDR2 FQGTGA. This CDR3 region has 14 residues. The ends were cut back, 5 bases at V and 0 bases at J, with 8 bases in the middle. The DNA for the CDR3 is TGTGCCAGCAGCGGTAGTGGCTCCTACAATGAGCAGTTCTTC. Its translation: CASSGSGSYNEQFF.

V is TRBV6-5 and J is TRBJ2-7; tentatively, D is TRBD1 (6 bases). Germline V gives CDR1 MNHEY, CDR2 SVGAGI. This CDR3 spans 14 amino acids. The V end lost 0 bases, the J end lost 6 bases, and 12 bases lay between the germline ends. Written as DNA, the CDR3 is TGTGCCAGCAGTTACTCTGGGACATGGAGCGAGCAGTACTTC. Protein sequence: CASSYSGTWSEQYF.

The chain links TRBV6-2 or TRBV6-3 to TRBJ1-2, with D perhaps matching TRBD1 (5 bases). This CDR3 contains 14 residues. Trimming removed 7 bases from V and 5 bases from J, with 17 bases in between. Germline V CDR1 and CDR2: MNHEY, SVGEGT. CDR3 nucleotides: TGTGCCAGCACCCCAAGAGGGGCCCATTATGGCTACACCTTC. This gives the protein CASTPRGAHYGYTF.

The V gene is TRBV19, the J gene TRBJ2-6; tentatively, D is TRBD2 (5 bases). The CDR3 totals 17 residues. Germline CDR1 LNHDA, CDR2 SQIVND (reference sequence). Trimming cost V 5 bases and J 0 bases, with 14 bases left between them. CDR3: CASSHPRDHSGANVLTF. CDR3 sequence (DNA): TGTGCCAGTAGTCATCCTCGGGATCACTCTGGGGCCAACGTCCTGACTTTC.

V is TRBV4-2 and J is TRBJ2-3; 8 bases are shared with TRBD2. Germline CDR1 reads LGHNA; CDR2 reads YNFKEQ. The trim removed 2 bases at V and 0 bases at J, leaving 4 bases unmatched. The CDR3 spans 16 residues. CDR3 region: CASSQTPGGSTDTQYF. CDR3 nucleotide sequence: TGTGCCAGCAGCCAAACCCCGGGGGGGAGCACAGATACGCAGTATTTT.